This T cell receptor (beta chain) was recorded in a study of high-grade serous ovarian cancer treatment subgroups. The method was immunoSEQ multiplex PCR; TCRdb's version includes in-frame clones alone and lacks a portion of them. This table has about 2,100 clones, approximately 80% appearing once. The tumor samples were collected prior to definitive surgery or chemotherapy. V lost 4 bases and J lost 5, with 11 bases in between. CDR1 is SGHDT and CDR2 is YYEEEE in the germline V gene. The CDR3 loop spans 13 amino acids. This sequence joins TRBV5-6 and TRBJ2-3; weak D call: TRBD1 (6 bases). This TCR came from a human donor with high-grade serous ovarian cancer. Material: tumor tissue. CDR3 protein: CASSTGLVDTQYF. The CDR3 DNA reads as TGTGCCAGCAGCACAGGGTTGGTAGATACGCAGTATTTT.